The 27 T cell receptor beta chains below were found in one sample sequenced in a study of shared clonotypes between healthy human individuals. Measured with immunoSEQ multiplex PCR; TCRdb has only the in-frame clones, and not every one. The data hold more than 1,200,000 clones, with approximately 98.5% observed a single time. Source material: naive CD4+ T cells sorted from blood. The subset is: CD45RA+ positively selected. Receptors were obtained from a man under 40 in good health.

The rearrangement uses TRBV5-1 and TRBJ2-7; D is unclear. V lost 0 bases and J 5 bases, leaving 9 bases between the germline ends. Germline assignment: CDR1 SGHRS and CDR2 YFSETQ. This CDR3 is built from 13 residues. Written as DNA, the CDR3 is TGCGCCAGCAGCTTGGTAAAAGCCGACGAGCAGTACTTC. This gives the protein CASSLVKADEQYF.

This chain links TRBV5-1 with TRBJ1-2; 7 bases are shared with TRBD1. Germline V lookup: CDR1 SGHRS, CDR2 YFSETQ. CDR3 size: 15 residues. Germline trimming cut 4 bases from V and 4 bases from J; bases unmatched to any gene: 10. The CDR3 region is CASSADRVGVYGYTF. CDR3 nucleotides: TGCGCCAGCAGCGCCGACAGGGTTGGGGTCTATGGCTACACCTTC.

The chain carries TRBV10-3 and TRBJ2-3; 10 bases are shared with TRBD1. V gave up 7 bases and J gave up 3 bases; unmatched junction bases: 7. From germline, CDR1 is ENHRY and CDR2 SYGVKD. The CDR3 has 15 amino acids. CDR3 DNA sequence: TGTGCCATCACCCTCGGACAGGGGGATACAGATACGCAGTATTTT. Residues: CAITLGQGDTDTQYF.

This rearrangement joins TRBV11-2 to TRBJ2-5; 10 nucleotides align to TRBD2. CDR1 is SGHAT, CDR2 FQNNGV, per germline. The CDR3 loop spans 16 amino acids. Trimming took 5 bases from V and 2 from J; bases not matched to a gene: 8. As DNA, the CDR3 is TGTGCCAGCAGCAAGCCGGGACTAGCGCGGCAAGAGACCCAGTACTTC. Translated, it gives CASSKPGLARQETQYF. The whole variable domain, remainder taken from reference TRBV11-2 and TRBJ2-5, is EAGVAQSPRYKIIEKRQSVAFWCNPISGHATLYWYQQILGQGPKLLIQFQNNGVVDDSQLPKDRFSAERLKGVDSTLKIQPAKLEDSAVYLCASSKPGLARQETQYFGPGTRLLVL.

The chain combines TRBV19 with TRBJ2-1; D is unresolved. The CDR3 has 13 residues. V was cut by 6 bases and J by 10 bases, with 16 bases left in between. Germline lookup yields CDR1 LNHDA and CDR2 SQIVND (reference sequence). In nucleotides, the CDR3 is TGTGCCAGTAGCCCCCGGAGAGGATCCGAGCAGTTCTTC. Its protein is CASSPRRGSEQFF. The variable domain in full, with the rest retrieved from reference TRBV19 and TRBJ2-1, is DGGITQSPKYLFRKEGQNVTLSCEQNLNHDAMYWYRQDPGQGLRLIYYSQIVNDFQKGDIAEGYSVSREKKESFPLTVTSAQKNPTAFYLCASSPRRGSEQFFGPGTRLTVL.

This clone was counted once. The rearrangement joins TRBV7-2 to TRBJ2-1; D unclear. The germline V gene encodes CDR1 SGHTA and CDR2 FQGNSA. The V gene lost 2 bases and the J gene lost 8 bases, with 16 bases spanning the gap. The CDR3 extends over 15 amino acids. CDR3 DNA sequence: TGTGCCAGCAGCTTATCGGCCATAACCTTGGATGAGCAGTTCTTC. Protein sequence: CASSLSAITLDEQFF.

The rearrangement uses TRBV5-1 and TRBJ1-3, with D perhaps TRBD1 (5 bases). Germline V gene lookup returns CDR1 SGHRS and CDR2 YFSETQ. The CDR3 covers 15 residues. V was clipped by 2 bases and J by 4 bases, with 13 bases between them. The CDR3 bases are TGCGCCAGCAGCTTAGGCGGGGCCCAAGGAAACACCATATATTTT. Translated: CASSLGGAQGNTIYF.

The rearrangement links TRBV6-5 to TRBJ2-7; D not resolved. CDR3 size: 16 residues. Trimming shortened V by 0 bases and J by 1 base, and 13 bases separated the two germline ends. CDR1 is MNHEY, CDR2 SVGAGI, per germline. The CDR3 protein is CASSYSRLSVSYEQYF. As DNA, the CDR3 is TGTGCCAGCAGTTACTCGAGGCTGAGCGTTTCCTACGAGCAGTACTTC.

The CDR3 coding sequence is TGTGCCAGCAGTACCGGGACATTGTACGAGCAGTACTTC. Residues: CASSTGTLYEQYF. The rearrangement links TRBV2 to TRBJ2-7; tentatively, D is TRBD1 (6 bases). The CDR3 runs 13 residues. Germline values: CDR1 SNHLY, CDR2 FYNNEI. The V gene lost 5 bases and the J gene lost 4 bases, with 12 bases spanning the gap.

The gene calls are TRBV7-9 and TRBJ2-1; 8 bases line up with TRBD2. Germline CDR1 SEHNR, CDR2 FQNEAQ (reference sequence). The V segment lost 5 bases and the J segment 3 bases; nucleotides outside the gene matches: 6. This CDR3 is built from 15 residues. This CDR3 reads CASSAPGTSYNEQFF. The CDR3 DNA reads TGTGCCAGCAGCGCCCCCGGGACTAGCTACAATGAGCAGTTCTTC.

The chain couples TRBV6-6 to TRBJ1-2; no clear D. V shed 0 bases and J shed 0 bases, with 8 bases lying between them. Germline-derived CDR1 and CDR2 are MNHNY and SVGAGI (reference sequence). This CDR3 has 15 residues. The CDR3 here is CASSYSPDANYGYTF. The CDR3 DNA sequence: TGTGCCAGCAGTTACTCCCCGGATGCTAACTATGGCTACACCTTC.

The chain links TRBV4-3 to TRBJ2-3, with D perhaps matching TRBD1 (6 bases). This CDR3 comprises 16 residues. Looked up from germline, CDR1 is LGHNA and CDR2 is YSLEER. Trimming removed 3 bases at V and 0 bases at J, with 13 bases between. CDR3 bases: TGCGCCAGCAGCCACGGGACAACATCTAGCACAGATACGCAGTATTTT. It specifies CASSHGTTSSTDTQYF.

The chain couples TRBV4-1 to TRBJ2-7; 15 bases align to TRBD2. V lost 1 base and J lost 7; bases outside the gene matches: 8. Germline V gene sequence: CDR1 MGHRA, CDR2 YSYEKL. The CDR3 totals 17 residues. This CDR3 reads CASSQGTSGRAMGEQYF. In DNA form, the CDR3 reads TGCGCCAGCAGCCAAGGGACTAGCGGGAGGGCCATGGGGGAGCAGTACTTC.

The V call is TRBV5-1, the J call TRBJ2-2; D gene ambiguous. This CDR3 comprises 16 residues. V lost 3 bases and J lost 0, with 12 bases in between. Per the germline V gene, CDR1 is SGHRS and CDR2 is YFSETQ. CDR3 nucleotide sequence: TGCGCCAGCAGCTCCACAGTTGTATCGAACACCGGGGAGCTGTTTTTT. Its translation: CASSSTVVSNTGELFF.

The rearrangement uses TRBV4-2 and TRBJ2-3, with 13 bases lining up with TRBD2. The CDR3 has 19 residues. Germline lookup yields CDR1 LGHNA and CDR2 YNFKEQ. V lost 0 bases, J lost 3 bases, and 9 bases stayed unmatched. The CDR3 loop is CASSQDLRLAGGPTDTQYF. The CDR3 DNA follows: TGTGCCAGCAGCCAAGATTTACGACTAGCGGGGGGACCAACAGATACGCAGTATTTT.

V and J are TRBV2 and TRBJ2-3; D not resolved. Germline CDR1 is SNHLY and CDR2 is FYNNEI. The CDR3 has 16 amino acids. The ends were cut back, 8 bases at V and 2 bases at J, with 20 bases in the middle. CDR3 bases: TGTGCCAGCTCCCCCCGAAGGGCGGAGACCACAGATACGCAGTATTTT. This translates into CASSPRRAETTDTQYF. Based on the CDR3 plus reference TRBV2 and TRBJ2-3, the full variable domain is EPEVTQTPSHQVTQMGQEVILRCVPISNHLYFYWYRQILGQKVEFLVSFYNNEISEKSEIFDDQFSVERPDGSNFTLKIRSTKLEDSAMYFCASSPRRAETTDTQYFGPGTRLTVL.

This chain uses TRBV9 with TRBJ1-1; perhaps TRBD1 as D (6 bases). The CDR3 loop spans 17 amino acids. Germline assignment: CDR1 SGDLS and CDR2 YYNGEE. The V end was cut by 0 bases, the J end by 5 bases, with 20 bases between. The CDR3 here is CASSVDPRGAWGTEAFF. Written as DNA, the CDR3 is TGTGCCAGCAGCGTAGACCCTCGGGGGGCCTGGGGGACTGAAGCTTTCTTT.

The rearrangement links TRBV7-3 to TRBJ2-3; TRBD2 matches at 7 bases. The V and J ends lost 5 bases and 4 bases, in that order; junction bases with no gene match: 6. This CDR3 spans 14 amino acids. Germline CDR1 reads SGHTA; CDR2 reads FQGTGA. The chain's CDR3 is CASSMGGSADTQYF. In DNA, the CDR3 is TGTGCCAGCAGCATGGGAGGGAGTGCAGATACGCAGTATTTT.

This chain joins TRBV5-1 and TRBJ1-1; D is ambiguous. The CDR3 sequence is 13 residues long. Looked up from germline, CDR1 is SGHRS and CDR2 is YFSETQ. The V end lost 0 bases, the J end lost 11 bases, and 14 bases lay between the germline ends. The CDR3 is CASSLGWRVEAFF. CDR3 nucleotide sequence: TGCGCCAGCAGCTTGGGGTGGCGGGTGGAGGCTTTCTTT.

This clone was recorded once. V usage is TRBV7-2 and J usage is TRBJ1-5; D call uncertain. Trimming removed 1 base at V and 9 bases at J, with 10 bases between. CDR3 length: 13 amino acids. CDR1 and CDR2 from the germline V gene are SGHTA and FQGNSA. DNA of the CDR3: TGTGCCAGCAGCTTAGAGGGAGGGAGGCCCCAGCATTTT. Translating gives CASSLEGGRPQHF.

The chain has TRBV2 and TRBJ2-7, with 7 bases fitting TRBD1. The V gene end was trimmed by 8 bases and the J gene end by 5 bases; junction bases not matched to a gene: 9. Germline loops: CDR1 SNHLY, CDR2 FYNNEI. The CDR3 runs to 13 residues. CDR3 residues: CASGTEIFHEQYF. The CDR3 region has the DNA TGTGCCAGCGGGACAGAAATATTCCACGAGCAGTACTTC.

The chain links TRBV27 to TRBJ2-1; D might be TRBD2 (6 bases). Germline lookup yields CDR1 MNHEY and CDR2 SMNVEV (reference sequence). This CDR3 is built from 15 residues. V was pared by 7 bases and J by 8 bases, with 21 bases between. The CDR3 is CASNSLARNRYEQFF. CDR3 nucleotides: TGTGCCAGCAACTCACTAGCTAGAAACAGGTATGAGCAGTTCTTC.

The chain employs TRBV28 and TRBJ2-7; no clear D. Germline V lookup: CDR1 MDHEN, CDR2 SYDVKM. This CDR3 has 11 amino acids. V was clipped by 6 bases and J by 4 bases, with 7 bases between them. CDR3 region: CASRAIYEQYF. The CDR3 DNA sequence: TGTGCCAGCAGGGCTATATACGAGCAGTACTTC.

The chain uses TRBV7-8 and TRBJ2-7; 7 positions match TRBD1. The CDR3 runs 15 residues. V was clipped by 8 bases and J by 3 bases; unmatched bases: 13. Germline loops: CDR1 SGHVS, CDR2 FQNEAQ. The CDR3 region is CASSMKQGTIYEQYF. The CDR3 nucleotides are TGTGCCAGCTCCATGAAACAGGGGACGATCTACGAGCAGTACTTC.

A word on this clone: The sample contains more than one DNA sequence encoding this CDR3. The genes are TRBV4-1 and TRBJ2-3; no firm D call. The CDR3 loop spans 12 amino acids. Germline V gives CDR1 MGHRA, CDR2 YSYEKL. The V and J ends lost 2 bases and 2 bases respectively, with 2 bases between them. CDR3 loop: CASSQFTDTQYF. The CDR3 nucleotides read TGCGCCAGCAGCCAATTCACAGATACGCAGTATTTT.

The V gene is TRBV28, the J gene TRBJ1-1; D uncertain. Trimming removed 6 bases at V and 7 bases at J, with 15 bases between. CDR1 MDHEN and CDR2 SYDVKM come from the germline V gene. The CDR3 runs to 13 residues. CDR3 sequence: CASSRLGRGEAFF. The CDR3 DNA reads as TGTGCCAGCAGCAGACTCGGACGAGGTGAAGCTTTCTTT. Full variable domain (remainder filled in from reference TRBV28 and TRBJ1-1): DVKVTQSSRYLVKRTGEKVFLECVQDMDHENMFWYRQDPGLGLRLIYFSYDVKMKEKGDIPEGYSVSREKKERFSLILESASTNQTSMYLCASSRLGRGEAFFGQGTRLTVV.

CDR3 DNA: TGTGCCAGCAGCCCAGACCTAAATCAGCCCCAGCATTTT. Translating gives CASSPDLNQPQHF. The chain carries TRBV7-2 and TRBJ1-5; D gene unclear. V gave up 5 bases and J gave up 4 bases, with 9 bases separating them. The V gene's germline CDR1 is SGHTA and CDR2 FQGNSA. This CDR3 comprises 13 residues.